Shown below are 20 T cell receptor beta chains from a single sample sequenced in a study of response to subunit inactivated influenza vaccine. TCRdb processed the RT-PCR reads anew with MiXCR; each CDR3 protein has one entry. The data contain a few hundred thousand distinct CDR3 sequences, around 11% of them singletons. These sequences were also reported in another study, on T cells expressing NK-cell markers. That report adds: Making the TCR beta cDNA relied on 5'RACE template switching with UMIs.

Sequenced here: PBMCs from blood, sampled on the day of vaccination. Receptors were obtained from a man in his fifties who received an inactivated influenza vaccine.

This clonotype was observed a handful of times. CDR3 sequence (DNA): TGTGCCAGCAGTCTACTCGGGGCAGGATACAATGAGCAGTTCTTC. Its protein product is CASSLLGAGYNEQFF. The J gene is TRBJ2-1, the V gene TRBV12-3 or TRBV12-4; D assignment may be TRBD1 or TRBD2 (5 bases each). This CDR3 has 15 residues. The V end was cut by 5 bases, the J end by 4 bases, with 15 bases between.

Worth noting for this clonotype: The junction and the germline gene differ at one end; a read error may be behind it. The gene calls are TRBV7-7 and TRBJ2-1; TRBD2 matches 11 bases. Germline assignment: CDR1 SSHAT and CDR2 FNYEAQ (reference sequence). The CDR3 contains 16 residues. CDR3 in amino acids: CASSSTSGGQGGEQFF. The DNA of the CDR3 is TGTGCTAGCAGCTCAACTAGCGGGGGCCAGGGAGGTGAGCAGTTCTTC.

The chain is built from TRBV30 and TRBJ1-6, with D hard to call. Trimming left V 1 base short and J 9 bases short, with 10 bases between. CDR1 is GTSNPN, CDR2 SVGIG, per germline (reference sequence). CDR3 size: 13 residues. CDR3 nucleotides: TGTGCCTGGAGTGAAAGGGATGGTTCACCCCTCCACTTT. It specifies CAWSERDGSPLHF. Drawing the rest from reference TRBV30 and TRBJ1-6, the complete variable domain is SQTIHQWPATLVQPVGSPLSLECTVEGTSNPNLYWYRQAAGRGLQLLFYSVGIGQISSEVPQNLSASRPQDRQFILSSKKLLLSDSGFYLCAWSERDGSPLHFGNGTRLTVT.

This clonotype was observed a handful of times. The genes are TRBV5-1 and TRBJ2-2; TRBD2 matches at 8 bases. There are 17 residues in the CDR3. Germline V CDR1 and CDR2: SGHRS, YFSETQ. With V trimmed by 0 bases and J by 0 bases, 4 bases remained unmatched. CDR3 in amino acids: CASSLGTSPANTGELFF. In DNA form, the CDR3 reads TGCGCCAGCAGCTTGGGGACTAGCCCCGCGAACACCGGGGAGCTGTTTTTT. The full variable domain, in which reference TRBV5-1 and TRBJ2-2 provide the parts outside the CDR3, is KAGVTQTPRYLIKTRGQQVTLSCSPISGHRSVSWYQQTPGQGLQFLFEYFSETQRNKGNFPGRFSGRQFSNSRSEMNVSTLELGDSALYLCASSLGTSPANTGELFFGEGSRLTVL.

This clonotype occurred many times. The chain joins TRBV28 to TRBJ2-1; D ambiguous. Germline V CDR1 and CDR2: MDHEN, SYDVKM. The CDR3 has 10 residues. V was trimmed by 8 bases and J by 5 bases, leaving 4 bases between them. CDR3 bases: TGTGCCAGCGGAAACAATGAGCAGTTCTTC. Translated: CASGNNEQFF. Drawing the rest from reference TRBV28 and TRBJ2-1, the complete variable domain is DVKVTQSSRYLVKRTGEKVFLECVQDMDHENMFWYRQDPGLGLRLIYFSYDVKMKEKGDIPEGYSVSREKKERFSLILESASTNQTSMYLCASGNNEQFFGPGTRLTVL.

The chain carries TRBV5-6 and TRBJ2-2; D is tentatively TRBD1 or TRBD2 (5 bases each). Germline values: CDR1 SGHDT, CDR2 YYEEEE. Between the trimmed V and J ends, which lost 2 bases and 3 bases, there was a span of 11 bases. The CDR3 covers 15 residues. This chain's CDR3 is CASSFGASHTGELFF. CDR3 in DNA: TGTGCCAGCAGCTTCGGGGCCTCACACACCGGGGAGCTGTTTTTT.

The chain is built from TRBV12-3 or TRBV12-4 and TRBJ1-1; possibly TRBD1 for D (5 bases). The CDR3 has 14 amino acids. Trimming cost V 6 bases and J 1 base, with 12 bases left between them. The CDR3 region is CASSPGWENTEAFF. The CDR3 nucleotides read TGTGCCAGCAGCCCAGGGTGGGAGAACACTGAAGCTTTCTTT.

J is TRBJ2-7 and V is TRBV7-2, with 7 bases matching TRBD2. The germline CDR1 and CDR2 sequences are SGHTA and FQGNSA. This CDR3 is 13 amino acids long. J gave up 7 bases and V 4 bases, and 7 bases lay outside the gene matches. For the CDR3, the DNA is TGTGCCAGCAGCTATGGACTAGTGGGGGAGCAGTACTTC. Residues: CASSYGLVGEQYF.

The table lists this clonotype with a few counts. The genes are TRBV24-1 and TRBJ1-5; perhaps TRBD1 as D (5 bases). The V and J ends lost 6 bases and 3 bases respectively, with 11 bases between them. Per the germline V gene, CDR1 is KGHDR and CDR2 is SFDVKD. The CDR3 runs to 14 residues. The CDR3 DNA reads TGTGCCACCAGTCACCGGGACCTCAATCAGCCCCAGCATTTT. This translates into CATSHRDLNQPQHF.

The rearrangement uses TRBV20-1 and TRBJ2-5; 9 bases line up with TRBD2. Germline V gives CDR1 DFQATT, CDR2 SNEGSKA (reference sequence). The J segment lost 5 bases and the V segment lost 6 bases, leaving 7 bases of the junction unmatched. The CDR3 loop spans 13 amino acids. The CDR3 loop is CSAPWRGGETQYF. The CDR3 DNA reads TGCAGTGCCCCGTGGCGGGGGGGGGAGACCCAGTACTTC.

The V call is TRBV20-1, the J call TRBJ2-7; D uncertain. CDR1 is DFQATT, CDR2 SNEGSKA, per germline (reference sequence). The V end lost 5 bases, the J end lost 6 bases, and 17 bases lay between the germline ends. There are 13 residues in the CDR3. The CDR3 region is CSAQSRLAFEQYF. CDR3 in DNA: TGCAGTGCTCAATCACGACTGGCTTTCGAGCAGTACTTC.

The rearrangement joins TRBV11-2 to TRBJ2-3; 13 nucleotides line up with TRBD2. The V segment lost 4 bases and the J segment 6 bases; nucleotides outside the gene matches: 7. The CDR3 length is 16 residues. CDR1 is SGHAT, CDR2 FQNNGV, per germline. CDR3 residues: CASSSLLAGGRDTQYF. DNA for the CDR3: TGTGCCAGCAGCTCCTTACTAGCGGGGGGGCGGGATACGCAGTATTTT.

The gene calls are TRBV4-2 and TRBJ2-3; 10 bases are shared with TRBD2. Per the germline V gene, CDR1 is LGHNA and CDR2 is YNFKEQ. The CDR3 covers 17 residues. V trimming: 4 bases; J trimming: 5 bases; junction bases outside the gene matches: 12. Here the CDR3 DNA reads TGTGCCAGCAGCCCTCAACTAGCGGGATCCCCGGGAGATACGCAGTATTTT. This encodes CASSPQLAGSPGDTQYF.

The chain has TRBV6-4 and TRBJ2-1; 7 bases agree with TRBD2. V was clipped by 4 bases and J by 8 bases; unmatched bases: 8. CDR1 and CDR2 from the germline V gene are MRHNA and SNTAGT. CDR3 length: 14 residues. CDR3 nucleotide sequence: TGTGCCAGCAGTGCTAGCGGAGAGGGCGATGAGCAGTTCTTC. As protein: CASSASGEGDEQFF.

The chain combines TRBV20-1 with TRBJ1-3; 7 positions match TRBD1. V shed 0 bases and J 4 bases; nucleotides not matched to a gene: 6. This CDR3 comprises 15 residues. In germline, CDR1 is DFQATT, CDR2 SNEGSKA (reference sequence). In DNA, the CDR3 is TGCAGTGCTAGAGATGACCACAGGGGAGGAAACACCATATATTTT. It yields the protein CSARDDHRGGNTIYF.

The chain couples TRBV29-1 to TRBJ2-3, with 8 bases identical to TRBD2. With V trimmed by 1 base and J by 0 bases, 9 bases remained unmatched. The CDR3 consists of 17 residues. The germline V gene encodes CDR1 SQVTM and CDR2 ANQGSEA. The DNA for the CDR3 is TGCAGCGTTGAAGTCCAACTAGCGGCAGGAAGCACAGATACGCAGTATTTT. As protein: CSVEVQLAAGSTDTQYF.

The CDR3, as DNA: TGCGCCAGCAGCCGAGGGCCGGGCCCTTTTACTGGGGCCAACGTCCTGACTTTC. It yields the protein CASSRGPGPFTGANVLTF. The rearrangement uses TRBV4-1 and TRBJ2-6, with TRBD2 as a possible D gene (5 bases). V lost 4 bases and J 2 bases, leaving 18 bases between the germline ends. Per germline, CDR1 MGHRA and CDR2 YSYEKL. The CDR3 has 18 amino acids.

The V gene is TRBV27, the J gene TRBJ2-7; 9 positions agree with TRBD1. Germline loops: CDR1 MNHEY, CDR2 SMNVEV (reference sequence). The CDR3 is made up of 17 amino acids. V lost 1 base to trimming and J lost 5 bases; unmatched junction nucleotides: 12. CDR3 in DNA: TGTGCCAGCAGTTTATTGTTCAACAGGGGGCGCGTCAACGAGCAGTACTTC. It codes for CASSLLFNRGRVNEQYF.

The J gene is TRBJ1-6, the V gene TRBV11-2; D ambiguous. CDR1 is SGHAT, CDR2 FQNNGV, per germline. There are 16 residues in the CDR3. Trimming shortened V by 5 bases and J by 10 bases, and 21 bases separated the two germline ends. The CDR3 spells CASSPKLWGFPSPLHF. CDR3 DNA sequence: TGTGCCAGCAGCCCGAAACTCTGGGGTTTCCCCTCACCCCTCCACTTT.

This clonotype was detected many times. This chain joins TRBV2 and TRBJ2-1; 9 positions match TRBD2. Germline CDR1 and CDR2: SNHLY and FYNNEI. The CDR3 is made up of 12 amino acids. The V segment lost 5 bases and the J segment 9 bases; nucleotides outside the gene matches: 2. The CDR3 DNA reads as TGTGCCAGCAGTTTAGCGGGAGTTGAGCAGTTCTTC. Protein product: CASSLAGVEQFF.